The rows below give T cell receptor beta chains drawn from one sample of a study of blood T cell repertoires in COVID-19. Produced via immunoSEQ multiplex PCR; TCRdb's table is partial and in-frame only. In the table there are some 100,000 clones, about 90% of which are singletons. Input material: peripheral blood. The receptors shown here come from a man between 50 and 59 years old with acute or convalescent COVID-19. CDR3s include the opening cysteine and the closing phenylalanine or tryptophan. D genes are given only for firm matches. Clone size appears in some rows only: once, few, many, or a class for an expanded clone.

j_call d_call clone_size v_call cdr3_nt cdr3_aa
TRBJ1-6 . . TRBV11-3 TGTGCCAGCAGCACGGGACAAGGGGCCCAGCCCCTCCACTTT CASSTGQGAQPLHF
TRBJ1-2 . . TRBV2 TGTGCCAGCAGTGTTCGGGAGGGCAACTATGGCTACACCTTC CASSVREGNYGYTF
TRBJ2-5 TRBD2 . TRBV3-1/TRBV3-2 TGTGCCAGCAGCCATGGACTAGCGGGGATACGAGAGACCCAGTACTTC CASSHGLAGIRETQYF
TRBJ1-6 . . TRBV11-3 TGTGCCAGCAGTCCGGCGGGTTCCTATAATTCACCCCTCCACTTT CASSPAGSYNSPLHF
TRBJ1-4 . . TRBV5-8 TGTGCCAGCAGCTTGGGATCTGGGGGCTCAACTAATGAAAAACTGTTTTTT CASSLGSGGSTNEKLFF
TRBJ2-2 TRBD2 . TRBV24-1 TGTGCCACCAGTGCAACGAGCGGGGGCCCCGGGGAGCTGTTTTTT CATSATSGGPGELFF
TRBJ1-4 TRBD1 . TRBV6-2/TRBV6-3 TGTGCCAGCAGTGACCGGGACAGCGGAGCCTTTAATGAAAAACTGTTTTTT CASSDRDSGAFNEKLFF
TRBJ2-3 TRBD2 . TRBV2 TGTGCCAGCATGAGACTAGCGGGGGGGAACCCTACAGATACGCAGTATTTT CASMRLAGGNPTDTQYF
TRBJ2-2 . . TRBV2 TGTGCCAGCACCCTGAACACCGGGGAGCTGTTTTTT CASTLNTGELFF
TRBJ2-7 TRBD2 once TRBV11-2 TGTGCCAGCAGCTTCCTAGCGGAAACCTACGAGCAGTACTTC CASSFLAETYEQYF
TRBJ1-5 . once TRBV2 TGTGCCAGCAATTTGGACAGCCATAGCAATCAGCCCCAGCATTTT CASNLDSHSNQPQHF
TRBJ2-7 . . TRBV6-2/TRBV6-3 TGTGCCAGCAGTTACGCCAGCTACGAGCAGTACTTC CASSYASYEQYF
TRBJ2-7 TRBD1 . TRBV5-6 TGTGCCAGCAGCTCACCTCCGGGCCGACAGGGGGCCTACGAGCAGTACTTC CASSSPPGRQGAYEQYF
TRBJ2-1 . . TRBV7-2 TGTGCCAGCCGCACCAGCGATGGAAATGAGCAGTTCTTC CASRTSDGNEQFF
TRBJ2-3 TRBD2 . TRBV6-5 TGTGCCAGCAGCTTAGCGGGGGGGCGAAATACGCAGTATTTT CASSLAGGRNTQYF
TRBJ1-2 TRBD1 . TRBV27 TGTGCCAGCAGTTTTAATAGACAGGGCTACTATGGCTACACCTTC CASSFNRQGYYGYTF
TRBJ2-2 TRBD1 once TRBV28 TGTGCCAGCAGTCGGCTTGACAGGGGGTTGAACACCGGGGAGCTGTTTTTT CASSRLDRGLNTGELFF
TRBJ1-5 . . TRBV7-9 TGTGCCAGCAGCCGGGATGTTCAGCCCCAGCATTTT CASSRDVQPQHF
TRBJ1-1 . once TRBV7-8 TGTGCCAGCAGCTCGCTCTCAGGGAACACTGAAGCTTTCTTT CASSSLSGNTEAFF
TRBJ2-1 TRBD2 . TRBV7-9 TGTGCCAGCAGCCCCCTGGCGGGGGCCTACAATGAGCAGTTCTTC CASSPLAGAYNEQFF
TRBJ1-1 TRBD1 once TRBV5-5 TGTGCCAGCAGCTCCTCAGGGGGTTGGACTGAAGCTTTCTTT CASSSSGGWTEAFF